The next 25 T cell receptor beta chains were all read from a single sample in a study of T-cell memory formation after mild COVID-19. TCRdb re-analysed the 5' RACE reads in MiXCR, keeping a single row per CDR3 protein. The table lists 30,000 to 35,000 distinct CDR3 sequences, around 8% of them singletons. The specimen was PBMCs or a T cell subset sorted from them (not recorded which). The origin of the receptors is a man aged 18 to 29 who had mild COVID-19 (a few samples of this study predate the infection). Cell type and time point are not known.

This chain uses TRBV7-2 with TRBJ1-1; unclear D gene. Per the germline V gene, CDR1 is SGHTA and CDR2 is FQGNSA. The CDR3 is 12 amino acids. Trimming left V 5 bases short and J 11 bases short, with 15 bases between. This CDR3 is CASSPMGQMAFF. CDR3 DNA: TGTGCCAGCAGCCCAATGGGTCAGATGGCTTTCTTT.

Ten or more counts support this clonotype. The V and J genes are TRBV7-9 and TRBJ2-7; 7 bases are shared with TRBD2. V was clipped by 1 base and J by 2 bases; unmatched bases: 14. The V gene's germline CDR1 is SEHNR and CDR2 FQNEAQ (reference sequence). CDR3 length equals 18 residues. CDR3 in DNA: TGTGCCAGCAGCTTAGTTCACTTTGGGCGGGGGTCCACCTACGAGCAGTACGTC. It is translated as CASSLVHFGRGSTYEQYV.

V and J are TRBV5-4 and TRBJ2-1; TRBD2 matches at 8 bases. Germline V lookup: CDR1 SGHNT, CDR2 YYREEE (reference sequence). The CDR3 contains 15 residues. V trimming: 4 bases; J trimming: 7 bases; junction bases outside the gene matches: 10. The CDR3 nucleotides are TGTGCCAGCAGCCCCGGGGGGGAGCGCAGGAATGAGCAGTTCTTC. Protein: CASSPGGERRNEQFF.

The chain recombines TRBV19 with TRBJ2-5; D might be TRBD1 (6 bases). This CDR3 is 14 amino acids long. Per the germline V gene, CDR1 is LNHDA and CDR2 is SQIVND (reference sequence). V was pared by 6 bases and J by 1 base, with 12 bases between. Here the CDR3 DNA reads TGTGCCAGTAGCCAGGGGCTTTTCCAAGAGACCCAGTACTTC. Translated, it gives CASSQGLFQETQYF.

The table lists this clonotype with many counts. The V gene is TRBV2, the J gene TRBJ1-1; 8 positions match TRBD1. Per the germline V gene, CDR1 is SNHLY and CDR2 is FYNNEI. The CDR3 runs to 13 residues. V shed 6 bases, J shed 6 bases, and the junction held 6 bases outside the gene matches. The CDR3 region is CASRKTGGAEAFF. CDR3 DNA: TGTGCCAGCAGAAAAACAGGGGGGGCTGAAGCTTTCTTT. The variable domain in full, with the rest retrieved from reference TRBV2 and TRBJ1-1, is EPEVTQTPSHQVTQMGQEVILRCVPISNHLYFYWYRQILGQKVEFLVSFYNNEISEKSEIFDDQFSVERPDGSNFTLKIRSTKLEDSAMYFCASRKTGGAEAFFGQGTRLTVV.

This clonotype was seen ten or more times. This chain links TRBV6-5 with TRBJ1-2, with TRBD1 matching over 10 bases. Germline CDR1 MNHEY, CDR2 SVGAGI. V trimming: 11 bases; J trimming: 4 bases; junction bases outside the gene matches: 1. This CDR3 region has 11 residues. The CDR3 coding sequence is TGTGCCGGGACAGGGGTCTATGGCTACACCTTC. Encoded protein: CAGTGVYGYTF.

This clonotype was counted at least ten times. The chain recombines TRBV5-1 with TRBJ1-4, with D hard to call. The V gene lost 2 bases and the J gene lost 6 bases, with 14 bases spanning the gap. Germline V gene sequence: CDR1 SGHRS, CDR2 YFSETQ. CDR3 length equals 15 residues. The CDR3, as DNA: TGCGCCAGCAGCTTCTTTCCCGGTGAGGATGAAAAACTGTTTTTT. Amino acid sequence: CASSFFPGEDEKLFF.

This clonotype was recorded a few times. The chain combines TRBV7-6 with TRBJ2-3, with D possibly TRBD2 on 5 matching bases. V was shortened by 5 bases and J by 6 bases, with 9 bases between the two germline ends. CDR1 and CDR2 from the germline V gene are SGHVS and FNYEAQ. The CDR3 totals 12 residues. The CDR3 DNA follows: TGTGCCAGCAGCCTCGGGGTGGATACGCAGTATTTT. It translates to CASSLGVDTQYF.

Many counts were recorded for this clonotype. Here the CDR3 reads CASTFEGGGHRAAFF. The CDR3 coding sequence is TGTGCCAGTACGTTCGAGGGAGGGGGACATAGGGCAGCTTTCTTT. V gene TRBV7-2 combines with J gene TRBJ1-1; possible D gene TRBD1, 6 bases. The CDR3 is made up of 15 amino acids. V was trimmed by 9 bases and J by 10 bases, leaving 27 bases between them. The germline CDR1 and CDR2 sequences are SGHTA and FQGNSA.

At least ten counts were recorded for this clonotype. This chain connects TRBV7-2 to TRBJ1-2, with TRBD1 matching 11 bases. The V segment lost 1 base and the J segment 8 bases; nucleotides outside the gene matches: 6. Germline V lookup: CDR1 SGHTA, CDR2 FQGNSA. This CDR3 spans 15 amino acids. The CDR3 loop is CASSLGGDRGSGYTF. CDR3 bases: TGTGCCAGCAGCTTAGGTGGGGACAGGGGGTCCGGCTACACCTTC. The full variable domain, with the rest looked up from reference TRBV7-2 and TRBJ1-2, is GAGVSQSPSNKVTEKGKDVELRCDPISGHTALYWYRQSLGQGLEFLIYFQGNSAPDKSGLPSDRFSAERTGGSVSTLTIQRTQQEDSAVYLCASSLGGDRGSGYTFGSGTRLTVV.

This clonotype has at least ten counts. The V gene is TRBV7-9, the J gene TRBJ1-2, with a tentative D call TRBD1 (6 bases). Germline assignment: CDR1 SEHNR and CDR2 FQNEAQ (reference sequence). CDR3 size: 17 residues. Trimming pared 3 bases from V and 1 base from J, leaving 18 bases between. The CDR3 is CASSFGSGTQLNYGYTF. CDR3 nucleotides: TGTGCCAGCAGCTTCGGGTCCGGGACACAACTTAACTATGGCTACACCTTC.

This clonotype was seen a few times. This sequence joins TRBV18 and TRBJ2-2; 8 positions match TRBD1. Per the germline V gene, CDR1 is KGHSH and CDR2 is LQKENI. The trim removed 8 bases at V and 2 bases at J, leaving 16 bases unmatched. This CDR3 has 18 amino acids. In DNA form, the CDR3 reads TGTGCCAGCACACAAACCGGGACAGGTTTTACCAACACCGGGGAGCTGTTTTTT. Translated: CASTQTGTGFTNTGELFF.

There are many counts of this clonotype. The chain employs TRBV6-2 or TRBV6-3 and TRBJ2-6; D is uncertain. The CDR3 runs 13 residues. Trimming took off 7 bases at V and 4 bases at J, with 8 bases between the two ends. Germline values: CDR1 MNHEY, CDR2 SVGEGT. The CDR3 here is CASTGAGANVLTF. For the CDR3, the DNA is TGTGCCAGCACCGGAGCAGGGGCCAACGTCCTGACTTTC.

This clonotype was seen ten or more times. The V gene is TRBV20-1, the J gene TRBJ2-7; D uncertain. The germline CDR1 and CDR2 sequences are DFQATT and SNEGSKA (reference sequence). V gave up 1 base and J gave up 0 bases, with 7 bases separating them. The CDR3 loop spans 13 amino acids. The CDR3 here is CSARAVLSYEQYF. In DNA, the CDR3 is TGCAGTGCTAGAGCAGTCCTCTCCTACGAGCAGTACTTC.

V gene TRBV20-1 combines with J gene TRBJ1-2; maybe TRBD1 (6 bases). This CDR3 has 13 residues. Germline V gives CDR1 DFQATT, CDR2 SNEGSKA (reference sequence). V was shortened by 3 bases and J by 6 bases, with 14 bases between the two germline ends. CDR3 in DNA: TGCAGTGCTAGCGGGGGGCTGCAGAATGGCTACACCTTC. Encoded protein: CSASGGLQNGYTF.

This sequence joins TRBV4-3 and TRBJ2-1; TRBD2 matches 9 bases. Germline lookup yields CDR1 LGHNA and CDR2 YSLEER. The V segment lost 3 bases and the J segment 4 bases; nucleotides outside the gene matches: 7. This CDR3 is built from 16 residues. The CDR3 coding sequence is TGCGCCAGCAGCCAGAACCCTAGCGGGACTTACAATGAGCAGTTCTTC. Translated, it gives CASSQNPSGTYNEQFF.

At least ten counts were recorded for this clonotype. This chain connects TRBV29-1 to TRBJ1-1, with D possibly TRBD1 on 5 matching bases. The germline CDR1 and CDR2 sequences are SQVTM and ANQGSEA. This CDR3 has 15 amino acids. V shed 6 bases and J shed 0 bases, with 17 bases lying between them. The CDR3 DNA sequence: TGCAGCGTAGGAACAGGTTGGGGCATGAACACTGAAGCTTTCTTT. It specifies CSVGTGWGMNTEAFF.

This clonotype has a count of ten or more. The CDR3 nucleotides are TGTGCCAGCAGCCAAGCCGCCCAGGAGCAGTACTTC. Translating gives CASSQAAQEQYF. J is TRBJ2-7 and V is TRBV3-1; D unclear. The CDR3 totals 12 residues. Germline V lookup: CDR1 LGHDT, CDR2 YNNKEL (reference sequence). V lost 1 base to trimming and J lost 7 bases, with 8 bases between them.

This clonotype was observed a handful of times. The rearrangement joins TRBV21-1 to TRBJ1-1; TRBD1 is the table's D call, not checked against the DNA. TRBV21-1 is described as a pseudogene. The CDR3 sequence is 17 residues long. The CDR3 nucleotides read TGTGCCAGCACCCCTGGGAAGGGGGCGAAAGGAAGCGCGGAAGCTTTCTTT. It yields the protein CASTPGKGAKGSAEAFF.

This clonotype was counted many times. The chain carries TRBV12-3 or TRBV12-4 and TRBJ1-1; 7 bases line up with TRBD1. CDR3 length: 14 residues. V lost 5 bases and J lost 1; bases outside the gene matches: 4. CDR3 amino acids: CASSPGQSNTEAFF. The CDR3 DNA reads TGTGCCAGCAGTCCGGGACAGTCGAACACTGAAGCTTTCTTT.

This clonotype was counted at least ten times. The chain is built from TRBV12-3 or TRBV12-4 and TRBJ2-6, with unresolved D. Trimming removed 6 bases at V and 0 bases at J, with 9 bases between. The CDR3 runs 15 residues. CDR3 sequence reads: CASSFDTSGANVLTF. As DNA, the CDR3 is TGTGCCAGCAGCTTTGACACCTCTGGGGCCAACGTCCTGACTTTC.

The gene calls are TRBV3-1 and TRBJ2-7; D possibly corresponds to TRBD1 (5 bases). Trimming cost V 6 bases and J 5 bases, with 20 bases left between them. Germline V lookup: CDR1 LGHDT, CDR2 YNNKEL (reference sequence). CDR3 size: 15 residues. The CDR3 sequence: CASSGASLMWNEQYF. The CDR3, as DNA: TGTGCCAGCAGTGGGGCAAGTCTTATGTGGAACGAGCAGTACTTC.

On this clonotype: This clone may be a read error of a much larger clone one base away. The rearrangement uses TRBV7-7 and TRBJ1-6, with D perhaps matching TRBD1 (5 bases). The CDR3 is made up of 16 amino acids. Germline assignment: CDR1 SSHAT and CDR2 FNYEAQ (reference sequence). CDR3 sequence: CASILESAGGNSPLHF. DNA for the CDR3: TGTGCTAGCATCTTAGAGTCCGCCGGGGGAAATTCACCCCTCCACTTT.

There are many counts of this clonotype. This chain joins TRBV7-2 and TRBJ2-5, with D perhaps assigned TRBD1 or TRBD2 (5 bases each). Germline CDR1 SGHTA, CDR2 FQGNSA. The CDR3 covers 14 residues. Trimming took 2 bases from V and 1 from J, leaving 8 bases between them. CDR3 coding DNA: TGTGCCAGCAGCTTACGAGGGGTCCAAGAGACCCAGTACTTC. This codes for CASSLRGVQETQYF.

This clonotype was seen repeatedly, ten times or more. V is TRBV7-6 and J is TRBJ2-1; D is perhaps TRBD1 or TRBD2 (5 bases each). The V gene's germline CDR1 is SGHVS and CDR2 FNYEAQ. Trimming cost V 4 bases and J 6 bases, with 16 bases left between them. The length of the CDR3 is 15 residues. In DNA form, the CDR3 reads TGTGCCAGCAGCTCACCAGGGTCGGGGAGCAATGAGCAGTTCTTC. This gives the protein CASSSPGSGSNEQFF. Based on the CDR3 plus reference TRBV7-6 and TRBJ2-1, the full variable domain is GAGVSQSPRYKVTKRGQDVALRCDPISGHVSLYWYRQALGQGPEFLTYFNYEAQQDKSGLPNDRFSAERPEGSISTLTIQRTEQRDSAMYRCASSSPGSGSNEQFFGPGTRLTVL.